Here is one TCR beta chain with its context. A much larger clone lies a single base off, so this may be a read error. Time point: blood at routine non-recurrence follow-up after resection. The sequenced material consisted of unsorted whole RNA from tumor, nontumor lung or frozen PBMC. The data originate from a study of spatial heterogeneity in lung cancer. Study background: The donor population consisted of approximately 70 patients with untreated, early-stage non-small cell lung cancer. Each unique TCR and UMI combination was seen more than ten times on average in raw reads. Around 22 months after resection was the median timing of the follow-up PBMC samples, which were sequenced when available.

V was pared by 4 bases and J by 3 bases, with 14 bases between. CDR1 is SGHRS and CDR2 is YFSETQ in the germline V gene. This CDR3 region has 14 residues. All TCR cDNA molecules were individually tagged with a unique molecular identifier. From the 5' RACE reads, TCRdb called clonotypes with MiXCR, one entry per CDR3 protein. This sample carries about 120,000 distinct CDR3 sequences, 12% of them seen once, and the ten largest clones take roughly 17%. The chain links TRBV5-1 to TRBJ2-7; D not certain. The sequences come from PBMCs, collected at follow-up. This TCR was sampled from a male donor with early-stage non-small cell lung cancer. The CDR3 nucleotides are TGCGCCAGCAGCGCCGCAGGACCTCTCTACGAGCAGTACTTC. Protein product: CASSAAGPLYEQYF.